This T cell receptor beta chain came from a study of T cell responses to AZD1222 COVID-19 vaccine. Overall study findings and caveats: Seropositivity was recorded at baseline in only 6 or 7 AZD1222 recipients.

A remark on this clone: Antigen specificity is unknown.

Libraries were prepared by immunoSEQ multiplex PCR; TCRdb keeps only in-frame clonotypes and omits some of them. This table holds about 42,000 clones, about 91% found once. The CDR3 totals 18 residues. Germline V lookup: CDR1 SGHTA, CDR2 FQGNSA. Germline trimming cut 0 bases from V and 4 bases from J; bases unmatched to any gene: 14. The rearrangement links TRBV7-2 to TRBJ2-7, with 8 bases identical to TRBD2. Material: peripheral blood, obtained 28 days after the second AZD1222 dose. This TCR was sampled from an adult who received the AZD1222 COVID-19 vaccine. As DNA, the CDR3 is TGTGCCAGCAGCTTAGCGCTTTTTAGCCGGGAGGGGAATTACGAGCAGTACTTC. It yields the protein CASSLALFSREGNYEQYF.